The clone carrying this TCR beta chain was counted only a few times. Its antigen is not known. The data stem from a study of blood T cells in healthy people across ages. Looking at the study overall: Template switching retrieved approximately one barcoded beta molecule for each two T cells.

The CDR3 consists of 17 residues. Germline assignment: CDR1 SQVTM and CDR2 ANQGSEA. V dropped 7 bases and J dropped 10; count of bases not matched to a gene: 24. Study-level results: In older individuals, TCR beta diversity per million T cells was lower, falling roughly linearly with age. A greater number of naive CD4+ cells and higher diversity distinguished long-lived donors from aged donors.

With a J-beta primer mix and a sample-barcoded 5' primer, a second PCR ran 7 to 11 cycles. TCRdb reprocessed the 5' RACE reads via MiXCR and lists one record per CDR3 protein. The sample has 550,000 to 750,000 distinct CDR3 sequences; roughly 21% are singletons. Russia was home to the donors, healthy Caucasian individuals aged roughly 6 to 100. The material sequenced was blood. The V gene is TRBV29-1, the J gene TRBJ2-1; 8 bases are shared with TRBD1. The TCR comes from a man in his 70s in good health. The CDR3 sequence: CSATGAWRDRRPYEQFF. In nucleotides, the CDR3 is TGCAGCGCTACAGGGGCCTGGAGGGACAGGAGGCCATACGAGCAGTTCTTC.